What follows are 21 T cell receptor beta chains derived from one specimen sequenced in a study of T-cell memory formation after mild COVID-19. One entry per CDR3 protein, called by TCRdb with MiXCR from the 5' RACE reads. Of fewer than 700,000 distinct CDR3 sequences listed, about 22% are singletons. Sequencing used PBMCs or a T cell subset sorted from them (not recorded which). The receptors were gathered from an adult woman who had mild COVID-19 (a few samples of this study predate the infection). Cell type and time point are not known.

This clonotype occurred a few times. In DNA form, the CDR3 reads TGTGCCAGCAGCTCCGGGACTCTCACAGATACGCAGTATTTT. This translates into CASSSGTLTDTQYF. The genes are TRBV11-2 and TRBJ2-3; a weak D match, TRBD2 (6 bases). Deletions cut 4 bases from V and 2 bases from J, with 10 bases between. The CDR3 has 14 amino acids. Germline loops: CDR1 SGHAT, CDR2 FQNNGV. The complete variable domain, with remaining parts taken from reference TRBV11-2 and TRBJ2-3, reads EAGVAQSPRYKIIEKRQSVAFWCNPISGHATLYWYQQILGQGPKLLIQFQNNGVVDDSQLPKDRFSAERLKGVDSTLKIQPAKLEDSAVYLCASSSGTLTDTQYFGPGTRLTVL.

This clonotype turned up a few times. The chain has TRBV6-6 and TRBJ2-1; D is possibly TRBD2 (6 bases). V lost 9 bases and J 4 bases, leaving 28 bases between the germline ends. CDR3 length equals 18 residues. CDR1 and CDR2 from the germline V gene are MNHNY and SVGAGI (reference sequence). CDR3 sequence: CASGRIGASRRGYNEQFF. In DNA, the CDR3 is TGTGCCAGTGGTCGGATTGGGGCTTCACGGCGGGGATACAATGAGCAGTTCTTC.

The chain links TRBV6-2 or TRBV6-3 to TRBJ2-7; D ambiguous. CDR3 length equals 15 residues. Trimming removed 2 bases from V and 0 bases from J, with 11 bases in between. Germline CDR1 is MNHEY and CDR2 is SVGEGT. The CDR3 sequence: CASSYGRVFSYEQYF. The CDR3 bases are TGTGCCAGCAGTTACGGTCGGGTGTTCTCCTACGAGCAGTACTTC.

The chain links TRBV25-1 to TRBJ2-7, with TRBD2 matching over 9 bases. The CDR3 is 15 amino acids. Germline V gives CDR1 MGHDK, CDR2 SYGVNS. V shed 4 bases and J 2 bases; nucleotides not matched to a gene: 6. The CDR3 loop is CASSAMVAGAYEQYF. The CDR3 DNA reads as TGTGCCAGCAGTGCCATGGTAGCGGGGGCCTACGAGCAGTACTTC.

The chain has TRBV20-1 and TRBJ1-1, with D uncertain. This CDR3 is built from 15 residues. The ends were cut back, 0 bases at V and 0 bases at J, with 11 bases in the middle. The V gene's germline CDR1 is DFQATT and CDR2 SNEGSKA (reference sequence). The CDR3 sequence: CSARDLETMNTEAFF. CDR3 bases: TGCAGTGCTAGAGATCTCGAGACTATGAACACTGAAGCTTTCTTT.

The rearrangement joins TRBV10-3 to TRBJ2-3; perhaps TRBD1 as D (6 bases). The CDR3 consists of 17 residues. Per germline, CDR1 ENHRY and CDR2 SYGVKD. V lost 2 bases and J 3 bases, leaving 18 bases between the germline ends. Written as DNA, the CDR3 is TGTGCCATCAGTGAGACTCACACAGGGTCTACAACAGATACGCAGTATTTT. Translating gives CAISETHTGSTTDTQYF.

This clonotype has just a few counts. V usage is TRBV7-2 and J usage is TRBJ1-5; 8 bases agree with TRBD1. Germline assignment: CDR1 SGHTA and CDR2 FQGNSA. The CDR3 contains 18 residues. J lost 0 bases, V lost 4 bases, and 11 bases had no gene match. The CDR3 sequence: CASSSTGQALYSNQPQHF. In nucleotides, the CDR3 is TGTGCCAGCAGCTCCACGGGACAGGCCCTCTATAGCAATCAGCCCCAGCATTTT.

This clonotype was observed a few times. The CDR3 loop reads CATSTAGGRADTQYF. CDR3 nucleotides: TGTGCCACCAGTACAGCGGGGGGGCGGGCAGATACGCAGTATTTT. The rearrangement joins TRBV24-1 to TRBJ2-3, with TRBD2 identical over 10 bases. The J segment lost 4 bases and the V segment lost 6 bases, leaving 6 bases of the junction unmatched. There are 15 residues in the CDR3. Germline loops: CDR1 KGHDR, CDR2 SFDVKD.

This clonotype has more than one count but fewer than ten. This rearrangement joins TRBV6-2 or TRBV6-3 to TRBJ2-6, with a possible D match to TRBD1 (5 bases). From germline, CDR1 is MNHEY and CDR2 SVGEGT. The CDR3 spans 16 residues. Between the trimmed V and J ends, which lost 7 bases and 7 bases, there was a span of 20 bases. In DNA, the CDR3 is TGTGCCAGCACCTACGCCTACAGGCTGAGCGCCAACGTCCTGACTTTC. Protein: CASTYAYRLSANVLTF.

Ten or more counts support this clonotype. V gene TRBV20-1 combines with J gene TRBJ2-1; TRBD1 matches at 7 bases. CDR3 length: 15 residues. The germline gives CDR1 DFQATT, CDR2 SNEGSKA (reference sequence). V lost 2 bases, J lost 3 bases, and 7 bases stayed unmatched. DNA of the CDR3: TGCAGTGCTAGAAGACGGGACAGTAACTACAATGAGCAGTTCTTC. Amino acids: CSARRRDSNYNEQFF.

The chain recombines TRBV7-6 with TRBJ2-1; 7 nucleotides match TRBD2. Germline lookup yields CDR1 SGHVS and CDR2 FNYEAQ. CDR3 length: 16 residues. The J segment lost 7 bases and the V segment lost 2 bases, leaving 11 bases of the junction unmatched. Here the CDR3 reads CASSLPWGGRRNEQFF. The CDR3 DNA follows: TGTGCCAGCAGCTTACCCTGGGGGGGACGAAGGAATGAGCAGTTCTTC. Based on the CDR3 plus reference TRBV7-6 and TRBJ2-1, the full variable domain is GAGVSQSPRYKVTKRGQDVALRCDPISGHVSLYWYRQALGQGPEFLTYFNYEAQQDKSGLPNDRFSAERPEGSISTLTIQRTEQRDSAMYRCASSLPWGGRRNEQFFGPGTRLTVL.

This clonotype was found a few times. The rearrangement links TRBV6-2 or TRBV6-3 to TRBJ2-3, with 8 positions matching TRBD2. The CDR3 loop spans 15 amino acids. The V and J ends lost 6 bases and 2 bases, in that order; junction bases with no gene match: 7. Germline V gene sequence: CDR1 MNHEY, CDR2 SVGEGT. CDR3 loop: CASSKRAGATDTQYF. The CDR3 DNA reads as TGTGCCAGCAGCAAACGAGCGGGGGCCACAGATACGCAGTATTTT.

The V and J genes are TRBV6-2 or TRBV6-3 and TRBJ1-5, with no clear D. Germline V gives CDR1 MNHEY, CDR2 SVGEGT. Trimming removed 2 bases from V and 5 bases from J, with 10 bases in between. This CDR3 is built from 14 residues. The DNA for the CDR3 is TGTGCCAGCAGTTACGGAGGTCAGCATCAGCCCCAGCATTTT. Encoded protein: CASSYGGQHQPQHF.

There are a few counts of this clonotype. The J gene is TRBJ2-7, the V gene TRBV4-1, with 10 positions matching TRBD2. Germline assignment: CDR1 MGHRA and CDR2 YSYEKL. Trimming at V came to 4 bases and at J to 9 bases, leaving 9 bases not matched to a gene. This CDR3 has 14 amino acids. The chain's CDR3 is CASSLNTGTSVQYF. The CDR3 DNA is TGCGCCAGCAGCCTCAACACCGGGACTAGCGTGCAGTACTTC.

Only a few counts were recorded for this clonotype. The rearrangement links TRBV15 to TRBJ1-2; D is undetermined. Trimming removed 8 bases at V and 8 bases at J, with 18 bases between. The CDR3 has 13 amino acids. The germline V gene has CDR1 LNHNV and CDR2 YYDKDF (reference sequence). The CDR3: CATGRGWPKGYTF. CDR3 DNA: TGTGCCACCGGTCGGGGATGGCCTAAGGGCTACACCTTC. Full variable domain (rest looked up from reference TRBV15 and TRBJ1-2): DAMVIQNPRYQVTQFGKPVTLSCSQTLNHNVMYWYQQKSSQAPKLLFHYYDKDFNNEADTPDNFQSRRPNTSFCFLDIRSPGLGDTAMYLCATGRGWPKGYTFGSGTRLTVV.

The CDR3 loop is CASSPRRGTSGVYEQYF. DNA for the CDR3: TGTGCCAGCAGCCCAAGGAGGGGGACTAGCGGGGTTTACGAGCAGTACTTC. V gene TRBV3-1 combines with J gene TRBJ2-7; 13 positions match TRBD2. The germline V gene has CDR1 LGHDT and CDR2 YNNKEL (reference sequence). The CDR3 covers 17 residues. Trimming at V came to 4 bases and at J to 4 bases, leaving 10 bases not matched to a gene.

The chain couples TRBV12-3 or TRBV12-4 to TRBJ2-2; tentative D call: TRBD1 (6 bases). This CDR3 is 15 amino acids long. Deletions cut 6 bases from V and 3 bases from J, with 14 bases between. The CDR3 DNA is TGTGCCAGCAGCTTTAGGACAGCTTACACCGGGGAGCTGTTTTTT. It translates to CASSFRTAYTGELFF.

The J gene is TRBJ2-2, the V gene TRBV19; D is unresolved. Trimming took off 0 bases at V and 6 bases at J, with 5 bases between the two ends. The CDR3 totals 13 residues. CDR1 LNHDA and CDR2 SQIVND come from the germline V gene (reference sequence). For the CDR3, the DNA is TGTGCCAGTAGTATAGAAAACTCCGGGGAGCTGTTTTTT. Translated: CASSIENSGELFF. The full variable domain, its missing parts supplied by reference TRBV19 and TRBJ2-2, is DGGITQSPKYLFRKEGQNVTLSCEQNLNHDAMYWYRQDPGQGLRLIYYSQIVNDFQKGDIAEGYSVSREKKESFPLTVTSAQKNPTAFYLCASSIENSGELFFGEGSRLTVL.

The chain couples TRBV30 to TRBJ1-6, with unresolved D. The CDR3 has 14 residues. Germline loops: CDR1 GTSNPN, CDR2 SVGIG (reference sequence). The V end lost 2 bases, the J end lost 7 bases, and 12 bases lay between the germline ends. For the CDR3, the DNA is TGTGCCTGGAGTTACAAGGCCGGAAATTCACCCCTCCACTTT. It yields the protein CAWSYKAGNSPLHF.

The genes are TRBV2 and TRBJ2-4; maybe TRBD2 (5 bases). Germline CDR1 is SNHLY and CDR2 is FYNNEI. Trimming stripped 8 bases from V and 6 bases from J, with 8 bases between. This CDR3 is 11 amino acids long. The CDR3, as DNA: TGTGCCAGCCAAGAGGGAAACATTCAGTACTTC. This codes for CASQEGNIQYF. The full variable domain, with the rest looked up from reference TRBV2 and TRBJ2-4, is EPEVTQTPSHQVTQMGQEVILRCVPISNHLYFYWYRQILGQKVEFLVSFYNNEISEKSEIFDDQFSVERPDGSNFTLKIRSTKLEDSAMYFCASQEGNIQYFGAGTRLSVL.

The V and J genes are TRBV7-3 and TRBJ1-3; possibly TRBD1 for D (6 bases). CDR1 is SGHTA and CDR2 is FQGTGA in the germline V gene. The CDR3 extends over 16 amino acids. Trimming removed 4 bases from V and 0 bases from J, with 13 bases in between. The CDR3 DNA is TGTGCCAGCAGCTCCCGGGACACCTACTCTGGAAACACCATATATTTT. Translation: CASSSRDTYSGNTIYF.